These 21 T cell receptor beta chains originate from one sample sequenced in a study of OX40 agonist ivuxolimab in advanced cancers. Library prep was done by the immunoSEQ multiplex PCR assay. TCRdb's version of the immuneACCESS table is confined to in-frame rearrangements and falls short of the full clone set. An unresolved V gene accounts for under half of the shortfall where checked; the remainder is of unknown origin. This sample has some 49,000 clones in its table, and 80% to 90% of those were observed once. About 48% of the sample goes to the ten largest clones. Source: CD4+ or CD8+ T cells sorted from blood, taken in a trial of the OX40 agonist ivuxolimab. All receptors derive from an adult with an advanced solid tumor such as melanoma, head and neck, liver or kidney cancer.

This chain uses TRBV2 with TRBJ2-7, with D perhaps TRBD1 (6 bases). This CDR3 spans 12 amino acids. With 4 bases removed from V and 2 bases from J, the gap between germline ends came to 6 bases. From germline, CDR1 is SNHLY and CDR2 FYNNEI. In DNA, the CDR3 is TGTGCCAGCAGTGGACAGGCCTACGAGCAGTACTTC. It is translated as CASSGQAYEQYF.

V is TRBV7-2 and J is TRBJ2-5, with D perhaps matching TRBD1 (5 bases). Judging by the DNA end, TRBJ2-7 fits better; the J call may be wrong. Germline loops: CDR1 SGHTA, CDR2 FQGNSA. The length of the CDR3 is 15 residues. CDR3 sequence: CASSIRQTSSYEQYF. The CDR3 nucleotides read TGTGCCAGCAGCATTAGACAGACGAGCTCCTACGAGCAGTACTTC.

This clone was picked up a small number of times. The chain couples TRBV7-2 to TRBJ1-2; maybe TRBD1 (6 bases). The germline CDR1 and CDR2 sequences are SGHTA and FQGNSA. V was pared by 4 bases and J by 5 bases, with 8 bases between. The CDR3 has 12 amino acids. In DNA form, the CDR3 reads TGTGCCAGCAGCTACCAGGGGTATGGCTACACCTTC. This encodes CASSYQGYGYTF.

V usage is TRBV11-2 and J usage is TRBJ1-4, with 9 bases aligning to TRBD1. This CDR3 region has 14 residues. Germline V gives CDR1 SGHAT, CDR2 FQNNGV. The V gene end was trimmed by 5 bases and the J gene end by 10 bases; junction bases not matched to a gene: 8. The CDR3 reads CASSIGQGRAKLFF. The CDR3 bases are TGTGCCAGCAGCATAGGACAGGGGAGGGCAAAACTGTTTTTT.

This clone occurred a few times. The chain has TRBV10-1 and TRBJ2-2; D could derive from TRBD1 or TRBD2 (5 bases each). The CDR3 is made up of 13 amino acids. Trimming left V 6 bases short and J 7 bases short, with 12 bases between. In germline, CDR1 is WNHNN, CDR2 SYGVQD (reference sequence). CDR3 in amino acids: CASRAREFGELFF. The CDR3 nucleotides read TGCGCCAGCAGAGCCAGGGAGTTCGGGGAGCTGTTTTTT.

The chain recombines TRBV4-2 with TRBJ2-5, with D unclear. The germline CDR1 and CDR2 sequences are LGHNA and YNFKEQ. The CDR3 has 14 amino acids. The V end was cut by 1 base, the J end by 2 bases, with 8 bases between. The CDR3 coding sequence is TGTGCCAGCAGCCAAGGGCATTCGCAAGAGACCCAGTACTTC. It specifies CASSQGHSQETQYF.

Here the CDR3 DNA reads TGTGCCACTGGGACTAGCGGGAGGGCCGGGGAGCTGTTTTTT. Amino acid sequence: CATGTSGRAGELFF. The J gene is TRBJ2-2, the V gene TRBV19; 16 positions agree with TRBD2. The CDR3 extends over 14 amino acids. Losses at the gene ends were 10 bases for V and 6 bases for J; bases not matched to a gene: 2. From germline, CDR1 is LNHDA and CDR2 SQIVND (reference sequence).

This clone was counted between two and nine times. This rearrangement joins TRBV11-3 to TRBJ2-1, with 7 bases lining up with TRBD2. The CDR3 sequence is 17 residues long. Trimming at V came to 0 bases and at J to 7 bases, leaving 12 bases not matched to a gene. Germline-derived CDR1 and CDR2 are SGHNT and YENEEA. CDR3 residues: CASSLEAASGGWNEQFF. In nucleotides, the CDR3 is TGTGCCAGCAGCTTAGAGGCCGCTAGCGGTGGTTGGAATGAGCAGTTCTTC.

The J gene is TRBJ1-1, the V gene TRBV5-4, with D perhaps matching TRBD1 (5 bases). With 6 bases removed from V and 0 bases from J, the gap between germline ends came to 18 bases. This CDR3 comprises 16 residues. Germline loops: CDR1 SGHNT, CDR2 YYREEE (reference sequence). The CDR3, as DNA: TGTGCCAGCACCCCAGAGGAGGGACGCATGAACACTGAAGCTTTCTTT. It yields the protein CASTPEEGRMNTEAFF.

V and J are TRBV27 and TRBJ2-5, with D possibly TRBD2 on 6 matching bases. Trimming cost V 5 bases and J 0 bases, with 13 bases left between them. CDR1 and CDR2 (germline): MNHEY, SMNVEV (reference sequence). CDR3 size: 15 residues. This chain's CDR3 is CASSPPGTYQETQYF. The DNA of the CDR3 is TGTGCCAGCAGTCCTCCAGGGACTTACCAAGAGACCCAGTACTTC.

This clone appeared a single time. The chain employs TRBV6-5 and TRBJ1-2; TRBD1 matches 9 bases. There are 14 residues in the CDR3. Trimming at V came to 5 bases and at J to 3 bases, leaving 4 bases not matched to a gene. CDR1 is MNHEY and CDR2 is SVGAGI in the germline V gene. The CDR3 sequence: CASSRTGAYYGYTF. The CDR3 bases are TGTGCCAGCAGTCGGACAGGGGCGTACTATGGCTACACCTTC.

The rearrangement joins TRBV15 to TRBJ2-3, with D unresolved. Trimming took off 0 bases at V and 6 bases at J, with 4 bases between the two ends. Germline V gives CDR1 LNHNV, CDR2 YYDKDF (reference sequence). This CDR3 has 12 amino acids. The CDR3 sequence is CATSRDWDTQYF. The CDR3 DNA sequence: TGTGCCACCAGCAGAGATTGGGATACGCAGTATTTT.

This clone is labeled as large. The genes are TRBV6-5 and TRBJ1-6; 10 nucleotides align to TRBD1. The CDR3 consists of 15 residues. V shed 6 bases, J shed 7 bases, and the junction held 6 bases outside the gene matches. Looked up from germline, CDR1 is MNHEY and CDR2 is SVGAGI. CDR3 DNA: TGTGCCAGCAGGGATGACAGGGGGCTGAATTCACCCCTCCACTTT. It encodes CASRDDRGLNSPLHF.

The V call is TRBV5-8, the J call TRBJ2-7; 9 nucleotides match TRBD1. In germline, CDR1 is SGHTS, CDR2 YDEGEE. CDR3 length: 14 amino acids. After removal of 4 bases from V and 3 bases from J, the junction contained 5 bases not matched to a gene. CDR3: CASSPGQGNYEQYF. CDR3 DNA: TGTGCCAGCAGCCCCGGACAGGGGAACTACGAGCAGTACTTC.

This chain connects TRBV7-2 to TRBJ1-6, with a tentative D call TRBD1 (5 bases). The CDR3 extends over 13 amino acids. Germline lookup yields CDR1 SGHTA and CDR2 FQGNSA. The V and J ends lost 4 bases and 7 bases respectively, with 8 bases between them. CDR3 in amino acids: CASSSRQNSPLHF. The CDR3 DNA sequence: TGTGCCAGCAGCTCCAGACAGAATTCACCCCTCCACTTT.

This clone was seen once. The chain combines TRBV5-1 with TRBJ2-7; 10 positions match TRBD1. The CDR3 totals 17 residues. The germline V gene encodes CDR1 SGHRS and CDR2 YFSETQ. J was trimmed by 3 bases and V by 0 bases; bases with no gene match: 9. This CDR3 reads CASSLGTGGIMVYEQYF. CDR3 nucleotide sequence: TGCGCCAGCAGCTTGGGGACAGGGGGTATCATGGTCTACGAGCAGTACTTC.

The rearrangement uses TRBV6-6 and TRBJ2-7, with D unclear. CDR3 length: 14 amino acids. The V end lost 0 bases, the J end lost 0 bases, and 6 bases lay between the germline ends. Germline loops: CDR1 MNHNY, CDR2 SVGAGI (reference sequence). As DNA, the CDR3 is TGTGCCAGCAGTTACTCCGGCGGCTCCTACGAGCAGTACTTC. Encoded protein: CASSYSGGSYEQYF.

The V gene is TRBV7-3, the J gene TRBJ1-1; D not certain. CDR1 SGHTA and CDR2 FQGTGA come from the germline V gene. Trimming cost V 2 bases and J 8 bases, with 12 bases left between them. The CDR3 contains 13 residues. In DNA form, the CDR3 reads TGTGCCAGCAGCTTAGCCGGTCTTAACGAAGCTTTCTTT. This translates into CASSLAGLNEAFF.

CDR3 sequence: CASSFTGVDTGELFF. The CDR3, as DNA: TGTGCCAGCAGCTTCACGGGGGTGGACACCGGGGAGCTGTTTTTT. The chain couples TRBV7-9 to TRBJ2-2; possible D gene TRBD2, 6 bases. The CDR3 totals 15 residues. Per the germline V gene, CDR1 is SEHNR and CDR2 is FQNEAQ (reference sequence). Trimming took 3 bases from V and 3 from J, leaving 11 bases between them.

The chain carries TRBV10-1 and TRBJ2-1, with 7 nucleotides matching TRBD2. The germline V gene has CDR1 WNHNN and CDR2 SYGVQD (reference sequence). CDR3 length: 14 amino acids. The V segment lost 3 bases and the J segment 2 bases; nucleotides outside the gene matches: 1. The CDR3 coding sequence is TGCGCCAGCAGTGATGGACTAGCCTACAATGAGCAGTTCTTC. Translating it yields CASSDGLAYNEQFF.

V usage is TRBV27 and J usage is TRBJ2-7; possibly TRBD1 for D (6 bases). The CDR3 is 13 residues long. Germline loops: CDR1 MNHEY, CDR2 SMNVEV (reference sequence). V was clipped by 3 bases and J by 3 bases, with 9 bases between them. CDR3 sequence (DNA): TGTGCCAGCAGTTTGGACAGCGGCTACGAGCAGTACTTC. Protein sequence: CASSLDSGYEQYF.